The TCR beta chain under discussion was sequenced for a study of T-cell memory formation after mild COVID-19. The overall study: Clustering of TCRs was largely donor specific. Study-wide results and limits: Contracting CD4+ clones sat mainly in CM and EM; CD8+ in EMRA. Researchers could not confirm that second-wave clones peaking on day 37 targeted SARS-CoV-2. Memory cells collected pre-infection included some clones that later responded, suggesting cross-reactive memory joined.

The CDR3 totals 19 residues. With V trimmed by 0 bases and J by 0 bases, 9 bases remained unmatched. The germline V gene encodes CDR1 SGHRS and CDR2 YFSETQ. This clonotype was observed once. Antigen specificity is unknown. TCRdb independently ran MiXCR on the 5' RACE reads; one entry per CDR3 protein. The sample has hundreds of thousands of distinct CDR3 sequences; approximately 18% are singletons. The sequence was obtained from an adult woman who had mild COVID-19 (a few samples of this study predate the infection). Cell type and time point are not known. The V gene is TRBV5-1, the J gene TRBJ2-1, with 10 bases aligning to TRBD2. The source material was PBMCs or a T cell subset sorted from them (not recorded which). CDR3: CASSLEGLAGAPSYNEQFF. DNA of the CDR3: TGCGCCAGCAGCTTGGAGGGCCTAGCGGGGGCCCCCTCCTACAATGAGCAGTTCTTC.